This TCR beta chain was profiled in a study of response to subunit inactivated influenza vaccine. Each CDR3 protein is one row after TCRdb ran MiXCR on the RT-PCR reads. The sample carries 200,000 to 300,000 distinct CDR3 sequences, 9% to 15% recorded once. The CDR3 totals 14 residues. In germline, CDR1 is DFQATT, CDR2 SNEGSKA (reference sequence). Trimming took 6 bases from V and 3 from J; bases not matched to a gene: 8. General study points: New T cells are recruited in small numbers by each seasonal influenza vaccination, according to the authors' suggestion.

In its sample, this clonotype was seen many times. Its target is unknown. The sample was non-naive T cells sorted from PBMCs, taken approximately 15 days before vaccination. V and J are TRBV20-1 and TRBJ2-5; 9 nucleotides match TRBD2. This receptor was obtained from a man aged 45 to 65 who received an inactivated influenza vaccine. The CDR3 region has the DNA TGCAGTGCAGGGGAAGGCGGGAGGGAAGAGACCCAGTACTTC. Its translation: CSAGEGGREETQYF.